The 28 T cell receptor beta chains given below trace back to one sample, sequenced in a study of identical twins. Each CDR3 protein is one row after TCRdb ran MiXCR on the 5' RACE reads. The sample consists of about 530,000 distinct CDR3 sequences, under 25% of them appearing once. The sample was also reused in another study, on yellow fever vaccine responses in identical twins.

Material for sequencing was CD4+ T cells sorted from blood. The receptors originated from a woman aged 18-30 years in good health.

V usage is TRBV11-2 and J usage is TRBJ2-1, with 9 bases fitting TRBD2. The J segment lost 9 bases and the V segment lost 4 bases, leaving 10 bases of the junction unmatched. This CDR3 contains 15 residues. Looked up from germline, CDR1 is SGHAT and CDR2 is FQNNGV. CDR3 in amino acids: CASSSLAGESGEQFF. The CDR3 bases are TGTGCCAGCAGCTCCTTAGCGGGAGAAAGCGGTGAGCAGTTCTTC.

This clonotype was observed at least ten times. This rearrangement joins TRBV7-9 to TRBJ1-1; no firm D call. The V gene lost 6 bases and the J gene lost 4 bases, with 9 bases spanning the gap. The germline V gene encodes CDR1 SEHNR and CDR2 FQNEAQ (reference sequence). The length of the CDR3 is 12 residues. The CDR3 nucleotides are TGTGCCAGCAGTTCCTCGATCACTGAAGCTTTCTTT. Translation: CASSSSITEAFF.

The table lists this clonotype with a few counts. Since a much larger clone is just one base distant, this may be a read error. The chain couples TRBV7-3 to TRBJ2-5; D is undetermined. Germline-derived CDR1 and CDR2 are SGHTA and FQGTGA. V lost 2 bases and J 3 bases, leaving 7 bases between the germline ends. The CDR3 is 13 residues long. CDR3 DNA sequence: TGTGCCAGCAGCTTAGGGTGGGAAGAGACCCAGTACTTC. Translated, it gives CASSLGWEETQYF.

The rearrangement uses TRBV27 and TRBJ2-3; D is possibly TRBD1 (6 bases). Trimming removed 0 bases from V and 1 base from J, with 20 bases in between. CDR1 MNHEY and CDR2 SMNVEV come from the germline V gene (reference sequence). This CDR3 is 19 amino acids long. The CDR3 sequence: CASSLSPNAAGARTDTQYF. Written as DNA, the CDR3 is TGTGCCAGCAGTTTATCGCCCAACGCAGCAGGGGCTCGCACAGATACGCAGTATTTT.

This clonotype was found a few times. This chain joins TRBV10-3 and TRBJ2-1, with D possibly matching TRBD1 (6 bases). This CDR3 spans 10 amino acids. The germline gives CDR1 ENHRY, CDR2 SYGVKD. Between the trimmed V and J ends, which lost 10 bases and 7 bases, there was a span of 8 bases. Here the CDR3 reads CATQGNEQFF. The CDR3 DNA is TGTGCCACGCAGGGGAATGAGCAGTTCTTC.

Here the CDR3 reads CASSFPNNNEQFF. CDR3 sequence (DNA): TGTGCCAGCAGCTTCCCAAACAACAATGAGCAGTTCTTC. This rearrangement joins TRBV7-9 to TRBJ2-1; D gene uncertain. The V end lost 3 bases, the J end lost 5 bases, and 8 bases lay between the germline ends. Germline V gene lookup returns CDR1 SEHNR and CDR2 FQNEAQ (reference sequence). This CDR3 spans 13 amino acids. The full variable domain, with the rest looked up from reference TRBV7-9 and TRBJ2-1, is DTGVSQNPRHKITKRGQNVTFRCDPISEHNRLYWYRQTLGQGPEFLTYFQNEAQLEKSRLLSDRFSAERPKGSFSTLEIQRTEQGDSAMYLCASSFPNNNEQFFGPGTRLTVL.

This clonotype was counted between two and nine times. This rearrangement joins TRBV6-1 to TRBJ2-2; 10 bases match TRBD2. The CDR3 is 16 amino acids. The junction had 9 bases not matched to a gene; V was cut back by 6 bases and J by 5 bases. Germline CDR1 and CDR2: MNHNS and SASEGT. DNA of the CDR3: TGTGCCAGCAGCCGACGACCTAGCGGGAGTACCGGGGAGCTGTTTTTT. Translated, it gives CASSRRPSGSTGELFF.

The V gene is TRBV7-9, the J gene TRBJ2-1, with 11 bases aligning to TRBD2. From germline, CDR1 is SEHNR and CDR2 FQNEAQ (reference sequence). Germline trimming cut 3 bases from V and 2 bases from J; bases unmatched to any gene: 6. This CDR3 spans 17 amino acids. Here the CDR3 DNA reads TGTGCCAGCAGCTTGCTCCTTAGCGGGGGGGCCTACAATGAGCAGTTCTTC. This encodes CASSLLLSGGAYNEQFF.

In DNA form, the CDR3 reads TGCGCCAGCAGCTTGTTCGGGACTAGCGGTGTTGGCGGGGAGCTGTTTTTT. Protein: CASSLFGTSGVGGELFF. This chain links TRBV5-1 with TRBJ2-2, with 11 bases identical to TRBD2. Losses at the gene ends were 1 base for V and 7 bases for J; bases not matched to a gene: 9. Germline lookup yields CDR1 SGHRS and CDR2 YFSETQ. This CDR3 is 17 amino acids long. The variable domain in full, with the rest retrieved from reference TRBV5-1 and TRBJ2-2, is KAGVTQTPRYLIKTRGQQVTLSCSPISGHRSVSWYQQTPGQGLQFLFEYFSETQRNKGNFPGRFSGRQFSNSRSEMNVSTLELGDSALYLCASSLFGTSGVGGELFFGEGSRLTVL.

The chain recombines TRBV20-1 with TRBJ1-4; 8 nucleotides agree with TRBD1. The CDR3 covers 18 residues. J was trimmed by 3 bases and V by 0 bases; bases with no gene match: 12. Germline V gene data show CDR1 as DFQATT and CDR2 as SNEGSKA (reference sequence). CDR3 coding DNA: TGCAGTGCTAGAGATCTTGGACAGGGCCATTCGGCTAATGAAAAACTGTTTTTT. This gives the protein CSARDLGQGHSANEKLFF.

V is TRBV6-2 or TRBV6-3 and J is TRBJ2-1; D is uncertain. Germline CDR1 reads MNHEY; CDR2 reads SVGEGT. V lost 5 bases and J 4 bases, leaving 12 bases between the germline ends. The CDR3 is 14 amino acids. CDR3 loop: CASSPPAQYNEQFF. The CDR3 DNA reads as TGTGCCAGCAGTCCTCCCGCCCAATACAATGAGCAGTTCTTC.

The CDR3 nucleotides read TGTGCCAGCCGTAATGCCGGGGTAAACACCGGGGAGCTGTTTTTT. Its protein is CASRNAGVNTGELFF. The chain carries TRBV6-2 or TRBV6-3 and TRBJ2-2, with a weak D call TRBD2 (5 bases). Trimming took 8 bases from V and 2 from J, leaving 15 bases between them. Germline V lookup: CDR1 MNHEY, CDR2 SVGEGT. This CDR3 is 15 amino acids long.

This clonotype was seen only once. The CDR3 loop reads CASSARTVQNTEAFF. The DNA of the CDR3 is TGTGCCAGCAGCGCCCGGACAGTTCAGAACACTGAAGCTTTCTTT. This chain connects TRBV9 to TRBJ1-1, with a tentative D call TRBD1 (6 bases). Germline values: CDR1 SGDLS, CDR2 YYNGEE. V was cut by 3 bases and J by 1 base, with 13 bases left in between. The CDR3 is made up of 15 amino acids.

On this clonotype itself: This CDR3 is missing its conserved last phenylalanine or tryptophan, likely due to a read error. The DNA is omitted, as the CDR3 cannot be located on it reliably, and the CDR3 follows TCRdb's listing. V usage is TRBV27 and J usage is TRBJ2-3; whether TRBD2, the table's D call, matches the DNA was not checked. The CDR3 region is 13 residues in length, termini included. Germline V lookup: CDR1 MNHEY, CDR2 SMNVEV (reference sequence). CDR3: CASRPTGWEGGYL.

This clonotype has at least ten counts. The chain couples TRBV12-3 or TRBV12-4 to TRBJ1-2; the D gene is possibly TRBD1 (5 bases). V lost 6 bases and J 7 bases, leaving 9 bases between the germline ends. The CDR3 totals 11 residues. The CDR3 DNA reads TGTGCCAGCAGCCAGGGTAGTGGCTACACCTTC. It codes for CASSQGSGYTF.

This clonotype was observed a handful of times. The DNA of the CDR3 is TGTGCCAGCAGCCCACACCTTTGGGAGGGCCGGAATGAGCAGTTCTTC. Translating gives CASSPHLWEGRNEQFF. V and J are TRBV28 and TRBJ2-1, with 7 positions matching TRBD2. V dropped 6 bases and J dropped 7; count of bases not matched to a gene: 15. Per the germline V gene, CDR1 is MDHEN and CDR2 is SYDVKM. The CDR3 covers 16 residues.

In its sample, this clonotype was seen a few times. The CDR3 reads CASSPSGYSYNEQFF. CDR3 coding DNA: TGTGCCAGCAGCCCCAGCGGCTACTCCTACAATGAGCAGTTCTTC. The rearrangement joins TRBV6-2 or TRBV6-3 to TRBJ2-1; D may be TRBD2 (5 bases). The ends were cut back, 6 bases at V and 0 bases at J, with 12 bases in the middle. The CDR3 totals 15 residues. In germline, CDR1 is MNHEY, CDR2 SVGEGT.

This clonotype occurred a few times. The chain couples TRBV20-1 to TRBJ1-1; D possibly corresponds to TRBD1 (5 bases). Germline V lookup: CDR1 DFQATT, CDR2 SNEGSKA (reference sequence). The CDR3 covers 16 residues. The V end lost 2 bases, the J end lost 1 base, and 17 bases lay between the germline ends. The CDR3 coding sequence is TGCAGTGCTAGATCGGACTCGTTGGGGCAGAACACTGAAGCTTTCTTT. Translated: CSARSDSLGQNTEAFF.

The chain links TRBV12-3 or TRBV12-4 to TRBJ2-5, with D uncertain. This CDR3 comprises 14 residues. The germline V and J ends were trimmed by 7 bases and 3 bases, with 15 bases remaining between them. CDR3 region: CASTSREKEETQYF. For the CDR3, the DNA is TGTGCCAGCACCTCAAGGGAAAAGGAAGAGACCCAGTACTTC.

DNA for the CDR3: TGTGCCAGCAGCCAAGAGTACACAGCTACCTCATATGGCTACACCTTC. Protein sequence: CASSQEYTATSYGYTF. The chain carries TRBV3-1 and TRBJ1-2; D unresolved. Between the trimmed V and J ends, which lost 0 bases and 5 bases, there was a span of 16 bases. The CDR3 spans 16 residues. The germline CDR1 and CDR2 sequences are LGHDT and YNNKEL (reference sequence).

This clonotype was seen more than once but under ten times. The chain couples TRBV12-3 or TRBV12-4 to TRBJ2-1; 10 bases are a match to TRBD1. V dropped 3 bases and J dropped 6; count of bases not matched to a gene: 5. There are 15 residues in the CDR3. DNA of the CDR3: TGTGCCAGCAGTTTTCTGGGGACAGGGGTCAATGAGCAGTTCTTC. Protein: CASSFLGTGVNEQFF.

The CDR3 nucleotides are TGTGCCACCAGTGATTCCCAGCGGGGGGAAGGGAGCATTCAGTACTTC. It is translated as CATSDSQRGEGSIQYF. The rearrangement links TRBV24-1 to TRBJ2-4, with 9 bases fitting TRBD2. V was pared by 2 bases and J by 9 bases, with 10 bases of the junction left unmatched. The CDR3 is 16 residues long. CDR1 is KGHDR and CDR2 is SFDVKD in the germline V gene.

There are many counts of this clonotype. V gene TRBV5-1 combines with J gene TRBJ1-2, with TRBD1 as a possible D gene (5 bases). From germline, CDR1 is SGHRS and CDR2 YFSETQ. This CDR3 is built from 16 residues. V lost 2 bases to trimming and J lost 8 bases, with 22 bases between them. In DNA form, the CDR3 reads TGCGCCAGCAGCTTCATCGCAAGGGGTTCGTCGGGGGGCTACACCTTC. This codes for CASSFIARGSSGGYTF.

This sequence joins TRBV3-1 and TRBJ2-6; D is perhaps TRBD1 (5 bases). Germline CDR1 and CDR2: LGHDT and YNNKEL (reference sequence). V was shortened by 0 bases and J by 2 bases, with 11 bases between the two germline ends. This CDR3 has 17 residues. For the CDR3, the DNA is TGTGCCAGCAGCCAAGAGGCAGGGTTAGCTGGGGCCAACGTCCTGACTTTC. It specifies CASSQEAGLAGANVLTF. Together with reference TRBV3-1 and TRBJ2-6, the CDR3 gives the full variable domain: DTAVSQTPKYLVTQMGNDKSIKCEQNLGHDTMYWYKQDSKKFLKIMFSYNNKELIINETVPNRFSPKSPDKAHLNLHINSLELGDSAVYFCASSQEAGLAGANVLTFGAGSRLTVL.

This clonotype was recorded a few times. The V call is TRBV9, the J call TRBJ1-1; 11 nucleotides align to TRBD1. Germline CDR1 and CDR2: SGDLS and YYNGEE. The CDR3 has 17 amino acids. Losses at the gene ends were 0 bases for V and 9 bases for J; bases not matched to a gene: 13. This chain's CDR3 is CASSVDPPGTGGVKAFF. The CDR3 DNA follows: TGTGCCAGCAGCGTAGACCCTCCCGGGACAGGGGGTGTCAAAGCTTTCTTT.

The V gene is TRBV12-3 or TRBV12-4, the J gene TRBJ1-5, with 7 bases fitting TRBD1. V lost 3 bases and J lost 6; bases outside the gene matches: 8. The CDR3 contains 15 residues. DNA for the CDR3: TGTGCCAGCAGTTTTGAACAGGGGTTTGGTCAGCCCCAGCATTTT. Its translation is CASSFEQGFGQPQHF.

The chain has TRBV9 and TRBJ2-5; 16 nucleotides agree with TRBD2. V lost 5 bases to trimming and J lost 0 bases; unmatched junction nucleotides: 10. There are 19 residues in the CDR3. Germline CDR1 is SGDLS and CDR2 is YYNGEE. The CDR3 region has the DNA TGTGCCAGCAGTTCGGGACTAGCGGGGGGGCTTTGGTACCAAGAGACCCAGTACTTC. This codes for CASSSGLAGGLWYQETQYF.

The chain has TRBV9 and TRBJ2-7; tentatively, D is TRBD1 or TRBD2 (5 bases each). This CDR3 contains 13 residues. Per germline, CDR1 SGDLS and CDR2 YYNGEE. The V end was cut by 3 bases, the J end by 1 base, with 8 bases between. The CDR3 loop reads CASSAEGSYEQYF. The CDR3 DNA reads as TGTGCCAGCAGCGCCGAGGGGTCCTACGAGCAGTACTTC.